The clone carrying this T cell receptor (beta chain) was seen a single time. The table came from immunoSEQ multiplex PCR; TCRdb's copy has only in-frame clones and leaves some out. The data hold 35,000 or so clones, with roughly 78% observed a single time. This record comes from a study of blood T cell repertoires in COVID-19. From germline, CDR1 is WSHSY and CDR2 SAAADI. CDR3 length: 13 residues. The junction had 3 bases not matched to a gene; V was cut back by 7 bases and J by 3 bases. This clonotype was obtained from a woman in her 70s with acute or convalescent COVID-19. Sequencing used peripheral blood. This chain connects TRBV10-2 to TRBJ1-5; 7 bases are a match to TRBD1. In DNA, the CDR3 is TGCGCCAGCAACCAGGGGGACAATCAGCCCCAGCATTTT. It encodes CASNQGDNQPQHF.